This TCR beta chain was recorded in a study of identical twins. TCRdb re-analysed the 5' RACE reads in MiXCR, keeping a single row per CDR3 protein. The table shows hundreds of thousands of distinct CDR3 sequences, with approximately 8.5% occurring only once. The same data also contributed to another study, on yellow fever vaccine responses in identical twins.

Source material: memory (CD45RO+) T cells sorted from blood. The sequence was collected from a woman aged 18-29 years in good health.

CDR3 nucleotides: TGTGCCAAAGTTACTAGCGGACCCTACGAGCAGTACTTC. It is translated as CAKVTSGPYEQYF. This chain joins TRBV2 and TRBJ2-7, with 8 bases fitting TRBD2. CDR3 length equals 13 residues. Trimming took 10 bases from V and 2 from J; bases not matched to a gene: 7. The germline V gene encodes CDR1 SNHLY and CDR2 FYNNEI.